The present entry profiles one T cell receptor (beta chain) with its context. Distinct nucleotide sequences in the sample also encode this CDR3. Original processing notes: Amplification with reference gene primers provided the estimates of nucleated cell counts. Libraries were prepared by immunoSEQ multiplex PCR; TCRdb keeps only in-frame clonotypes and omits some of them. V and J calls plus clone size are reproduced from that table; the DNA served to infer D and trimming. The sample has 400,000 to 500,000 clones; about nine tenths are singletons. The junction had 6 bases not matched to a gene; V was cut back by 2 bases and J by 8 bases. Per germline, CDR1 KGHSH and CDR2 LQKENI. This CDR3 spans 14 amino acids. This specimen belongs to a study of blood T cell repertoires in COVID-19. Whole-study context: Collection of acute and convalescent COVID-19 samples took place in the United States, Italy and Spain. The cDNA or gDNA used as material had been derived from T cells, B-cell-depleted T cells, or PBMCs.

The clonotype was recovered from a woman aged 25 to 45 with active or convalescent COVID-19. The specimen sequenced was peripheral blood. The chain recombines TRBV18 with TRBJ1-2, with TRBD1 identical over 9 bases. DNA of the CDR3: TGTGCCAGCTCACCATCACAGGGGGCACAGGGCTACACCTTC. Translated, it gives CASSPSQGAQGYTF.